The 20 T cell receptor beta chains below come from one sample, sequenced in a study of blood T cell repertoires in COVID-19. Libraries were prepared by immunoSEQ multiplex PCR; TCRdb keeps only in-frame clonotypes and omits some of them. The table lists over 300,000 clones, around 92% of them singletons. Sequencing was done on a sample of peripheral blood. These receptors came from a man between 40 and 49 years old with acute or convalescent COVID-19.

This clone was observed a single time. This chain joins TRBV28 and TRBJ1-2; D gene ambiguous. The V end was cut by 3 bases, the J end by 8 bases, with 19 bases between. The germline gives CDR1 MDHEN, CDR2 SYDVKM. The CDR3 length is 15 residues. The CDR3 is CASSFPSYGVGGYTF. As DNA, the CDR3 is TGTGCCAGCAGTTTCCCCAGCTACGGGGTAGGGGGCTACACCTTC.

This chain links TRBV27 with TRBJ2-1, with TRBD2 identical over 8 bases. Unmatched junction bases numbered 9, after V lost 0 bases and J lost 8 bases. CDR1 and CDR2 (germline): MNHEY, SMNVEV (reference sequence). CDR3 length: 16 amino acids. This CDR3 is CASSLSPSGPPDEQFF. The DNA of the CDR3 is TGTGCCAGCAGTTTATCTCCTAGCGGGCCCCCTGATGAGCAGTTCTTC.

This chain links TRBV2 with TRBJ2-5; TRBD1 might be the D (5 bases). Germline assignment: CDR1 SNHLY and CDR2 FYNNEI. V was clipped by 4 bases and J by 5 bases, with 14 bases between them. This CDR3 has 14 amino acids. CDR3 bases: TGTGCCAGCAGTGTGGACACCTCCTGGGAGACCCAGTACTTC. This gives the protein CASSVDTSWETQYF.

The count of this clone is one. This chain joins TRBV19 and TRBJ2-7; TRBD1 matches at 8 bases. CDR3 length equals 13 residues. The V and J ends lost 8 bases and 7 bases, in that order; junction bases with no gene match: 10. CDR1 is LNHDA, CDR2 SQIVND, per germline (reference sequence). CDR3: CASSEGQGVEQYF. The DNA of the CDR3 is TGTGCCAGTTCCGAAGGACAGGGTGTGGAGCAGTACTTC.

The chain couples TRBV2 to TRBJ1-1; D gene ambiguous. Germline loops: CDR1 SNHLY, CDR2 FYNNEI. The CDR3 runs to 14 residues. V lost 8 bases and J lost 0, with 13 bases in between. CDR3 bases: TGTGCCAGCCTCGATTGGGCCGTGAACACTGAAGCTTTCTTT. This encodes CASLDWAVNTEAFF.

The chain carries TRBV4-3 and TRBJ2-2; D gene uncertain. V lost 0 bases to trimming and J lost 1 base, with 3 bases between them. From germline, CDR1 is LGHNA and CDR2 YSLEER. This CDR3 is 14 amino acids long. The CDR3 DNA sequence: TGCGCCAGCAGCCAAGATCGGAACACCGGGGAGCTGTTTTTT. It is translated as CASSQDRNTGELFF.

This clone appeared once. The rearrangement joins TRBV5-1 to TRBJ1-5; no reliable D call. Germline lookup yields CDR1 SGHRS and CDR2 YFSETQ. Trimming stripped 4 bases from V and 0 bases from J, with 11 bases between. CDR3 length equals 15 residues. The CDR3 sequence: CASSPDFSSNQPQHF. CDR3 coding DNA: TGCGCCAGCAGCCCGGACTTTAGTAGCAATCAGCCCCAGCATTTT.

The chain employs TRBV3-1 (or the pseudogene TRBV3-2) and TRBJ2-1, with D uncertain. The CDR3 consists of 12 residues. Germline CDR1 LGHDT, CDR2 YNNKEL (reference sequence). The ends were cut back, 5 bases at V and 5 bases at J, with 7 bases in the middle. This chain's CDR3 is CASSLLDNEQFF. The CDR3 nucleotides read TGTGCCAGCAGCTTACTCGACAATGAGCAGTTCTTC.

This chain uses TRBV27 with TRBJ2-7; 8 nucleotides align to TRBD1. Unmatched junction bases numbered 10, after V lost 5 bases and J lost 4 bases. This CDR3 spans 15 amino acids. Germline CDR1 reads MNHEY; CDR2 reads SMNVEV (reference sequence). The CDR3 loop reads CASSLRWDRPYEQYF. In DNA, the CDR3 is TGTGCCAGCAGTCTGCGTTGGGACAGGCCATACGAGCAGTACTTC.

The V and J genes are TRBV6-4 and TRBJ2-1; 10 bases match TRBD2. The CDR3 totals 15 residues. The germline V gene has CDR1 MRHNA and CDR2 SNTAGT. The V segment lost 2 bases and the J segment 7 bases; nucleotides outside the gene matches: 5. CDR3 coding DNA: TGTGCCAGCAGTGACGCCAGCGGGGGGGCAAATGAGCAGTTCTTC. As protein: CASSDASGGANEQFF.

The chain combines TRBV6-4 with TRBJ1-4; a weak D match, TRBD1 (6 bases). This CDR3 has 16 amino acids. The germline gives CDR1 MRHNA, CDR2 SNTAGT. V was shortened by 3 bases and J by 0 bases, with 11 bases between the two germline ends. The CDR3 sequence is CASSEGQKTTNEKLFF. DNA for the CDR3: TGTGCCAGCAGTGAGGGACAAAAAACAACTAATGAAAAACTGTTTTTT.

The V call is TRBV9, the J call TRBJ1-1, with 7 bases identical to TRBD1. The CDR3 covers 17 residues. Germline V gene data show CDR1 as SGDLS and CDR2 as YYNGEE. V lost 3 bases and J lost 3; bases outside the gene matches: 14. CDR3 DNA sequence: TGTGCCAGCAGCGATGGGGGACGGAGGGGGCCTTACACTGAAGCTTTCTTT. This encodes CASSDGGRRGPYTEAFF.

The V call is TRBV19, the J call TRBJ1-5; 9 bases line up with TRBD1. There are 16 residues in the CDR3. J gave up 1 base and V 7 bases, and 8 bases lay outside the gene matches. Germline CDR1 and CDR2: LNHDA and SQIVND (reference sequence). CDR3 sequence reads: CASTPGTGKSNQPQHF. The DNA of the CDR3 is TGTGCCAGTACCCCAGGGACAGGGAAGAGCAATCAGCCCCAGCATTTT.

The rearrangement joins TRBV30 to TRBJ2-7; 14 bases are shared with TRBD2. The junction had 3 bases not matched to a gene; V was cut back by 3 bases and J by 5 bases. CDR1 and CDR2 (germline): GTSNPN, SVGIG (reference sequence). This CDR3 spans 14 amino acids. CDR3 nucleotides: TGTGCCTGGAGGCCGGGACTAGCGGGAGACGAGCAGTACTTC. Protein product: CAWRPGLAGDEQYF.

V and J are TRBV6-5 and TRBJ2-7; unclear D gene. Germline V lookup: CDR1 MNHEY, CDR2 SVGAGI. The CDR3 has 11 amino acids. The V end was cut by 6 bases, the J end by 4 bases, with 7 bases between. CDR3 bases: TGTGCCAGCAGCCGTGAGTACGAGCAGTACTTC. Protein product: CASSREYEQYF.

The gene calls are TRBV6-1 and TRBJ2-7, with D possibly being TRBD1 (6 bases). The CDR3 loop spans 14 amino acids. CDR1 is MNHNS and CDR2 is SASEGT in the germline V gene. V lost 3 bases and J 3 bases, leaving 12 bases between the germline ends. This chain's CDR3 is CASSDGTNLYEQYF. The DNA for the CDR3 is TGTGCCAGCAGTGACGGGACAAACCTCTACGAGCAGTACTTC.

This chain uses TRBV10-3 with TRBJ2-7, with 7 bases that match TRBD1. The CDR3 is made up of 13 amino acids. The junction had 7 bases not matched to a gene; V was cut back by 11 bases and J by 0 bases. The germline CDR1 and CDR2 sequences are ENHRY and SYGVKD. Written as DNA, the CDR3 is TGTGCCTATGGGACAGTAAACTCCTACGAGCAGTACTTC. Residues: CAYGTVNSYEQYF.

This chain uses TRBV7-9 with TRBJ1-6, with D perhaps matching TRBD1 (5 bases). The CDR3 spans 13 residues. The V gene lost 10 bases and the J gene lost 2 bases, with 9 bases spanning the gap. The germline V gene encodes CDR1 SEHNR and CDR2 FQNEAQ (reference sequence). This chain's CDR3 is CATGGTYNSPLHF. CDR3 bases: TGTGCCACCGGGGGGACCTATAATTCACCCCTCCACTTT. Full variable domain (missing parts from reference TRBV7-9 and TRBJ1-6): DTGVSQNPRHKITKRGQNVTFRCDPISEHNRLYWYRQTLGQGPEFLTYFQNEAQLEKSRLLSDRFSAERPKGSFSTLEIQRTEQGDSAMYLCATGGTYNSPLHFGNGTRLTVT.

The genes are TRBV28 and TRBJ2-7; 7 bases line up with TRBD1. Losses at the gene ends were 6 bases for V and 3 bases for J; bases not matched to a gene: 11. Per germline, CDR1 MDHEN and CDR2 SYDVKM. The CDR3 is 15 residues long. This CDR3 reads CASSSTGTDHYEQYF. The CDR3 bases are TGTGCCAGCAGCTCTACCGGGACAGACCACTACGAGCAGTACTTC.

The chain combines TRBV19 with TRBJ1-1, with 7 bases identical to TRBD1. CDR1 is LNHDA, CDR2 SQIVND, per germline (reference sequence). The J segment lost 6 bases and the V segment lost 3 bases, leaving 7 bases of the junction unmatched. The CDR3 extends over 14 amino acids. As DNA, the CDR3 is TGTGCCAGTAGTATCGTCAGGGGGGCTCCTGAAGCTTTCTTT. It is translated as CASSIVRGAPEAFF.